The 18 T cell receptor beta chains below come from one sample, sequenced in a study of vaccination effects on CD4 cells after COVID-19. TCRdb's copy holds only in-frame clones and misses some; the assay was immunoSEQ multiplex PCR. This repertoire shows 15,000 or so clones, over 70% found once; its top ten account for roughly 24%. Sequencing in the ViraFEST assay came after antigen-specific CD4+ T cells had been expanded with viral peptide pools, which were used to stimulate PBMC. At the end of less than 12 days of culture, CD4+ T cells were isolated. The infection with SARS-CoV-2 (confirmed by PCR) occurred in this person between March and December 2020. Either the mRNA-1273 or the BNT162b2 vaccine was given to participants as two doses. Their recognized antigens are unknown. Here the sequenced sample was CD4+ T cells from PBMCs cultured with HCoV-NL63 spike peptides, taken after COVID-19 vaccination. The receptors derive from a human donor who had a prior SARS-CoV-2 infection.

The chain uses TRBV29-1 and TRBJ1-5; 7 bases are a match to TRBD1. J lost 3 bases, V lost 6 bases, and 8 bases had no gene match. The CDR3 covers 14 residues. Germline V gene data show CDR1 as SQVTM and CDR2 as ANQGSEA. The CDR3 bases are TGCAGCGTCGGTGAGACAGGGCCCAATCAGCCCCAGCATTTT. Protein sequence: CSVGETGPNQPQHF.

The gene calls are TRBV19 and TRBJ2-5; D unresolved. Looked up from germline, CDR1 is LNHDA and CDR2 is SQIVND (reference sequence). The CDR3 contains 13 residues. Deletions cut 3 bases from V and 3 bases from J, with 8 bases between. DNA for the CDR3: TGTGCCAGTAGTATGTTTAGGGAAGAGACCCAGTACTTC. This gives the protein CASSMFREETQYF.

The rearrangement uses TRBV20-1 and TRBJ2-3; D call uncertain. Trimming stripped 1 base from V and 7 bases from J, with 6 bases between. CDR1 is DFQATT and CDR2 is SNEGSKA in the germline V gene (reference sequence). The CDR3 sequence is 11 residues long. CDR3 bases: TGCAGTGCTAGAGTGGGTTATACGCAGTATTTT. Translating gives CSARVGYTQYF.

V usage is TRBV7-3 and J usage is TRBJ2-2; 15 bases line up with TRBD2. CDR1 SGHTA and CDR2 FQGTGA come from the germline V gene. The CDR3 runs to 17 residues. V was pared by 4 bases and J by 8 bases, with 8 bases of the junction left unmatched. CDR3 nucleotide sequence: TGTGCCAGCAGCTCTGGACTAGCGGGAGGGCGATTTGGGGAGCTGTTTTTT. Encoded protein: CASSSGLAGGRFGELFF.

The chain recombines TRBV28 with TRBJ1-2; weak D call: TRBD1 (6 bases). The CDR3 runs to 13 residues. With 6 bases removed from V and 8 bases from J, the gap between germline ends came to 16 bases. Germline values: CDR1 MDHEN, CDR2 SYDVKM. In DNA form, the CDR3 reads TGTGCCAGCAGGGGGGCAGACCAAGTGGGCTACACCTTC. This gives the protein CASRGADQVGYTF.

This chain links TRBV5-5 with TRBJ2-1; 15 nucleotides agree with TRBD2. J was trimmed by 2 bases and V by 4 bases; bases with no gene match: 7. CDR1 and CDR2 from the germline V gene are SGHKS and YYEKEE (reference sequence). The CDR3 extends over 18 amino acids. CDR3 nucleotides: TGTGCCAGCAGCCCTAGGACTAGCGGGAGGGCCCCCTACAATGAGCAGTTCTTC. Translated: CASSPRTSGRAPYNEQFF.

This clone has more than one count but fewer than ten. The chain employs TRBV18 and TRBJ1-1, with a weak D call TRBD1 (5 bases). Trimming left V 3 bases short and J 6 bases short, with 14 bases between. The CDR3 runs 14 residues. Per the germline V gene, CDR1 is KGHSH and CDR2 is LQKENI. CDR3 DNA sequence: TGTGCCAGCTCACCCACCTCAGGGTTCCCTGAAGCTTTCTTT. It yields the protein CASSPTSGFPEAFF.

J is TRBJ1-1 and V is TRBV6-5; 7 nucleotides align to TRBD1. The CDR3 runs 14 residues. With 6 bases clipped from V and 5 bases from J, the junction kept 9 bases outside the gene matches. Germline lookup yields CDR1 MNHEY and CDR2 SVGAGI. Written as DNA, the CDR3 is TGTGCCAGCAGGAAAGGGGGCGGTGTTACTGAAGCTTTCTTT. As protein: CASRKGGGVTEAFF.

The chain uses TRBV10-3 and TRBJ2-3; the match to TRBD1 covers 8 bases. The CDR3 is 16 residues long. The ends lost 5 bases at V and 2 bases at J; junction bases unmatched: 9. Germline V gene data show CDR1 as ENHRY and CDR2 as SYGVKD. CDR3 DNA sequence: TGTGCCATCAGTACACGACAGGGGTCCTACACAGATACGCAGTATTTT. This encodes CAISTRQGSYTDTQYF.

The chain is built from TRBV4-2 and TRBJ2-3; TRBD2 might be the D (7 bases). CDR3 length: 17 amino acids. Trimming took 0 bases from V and 3 from J, leaving 16 bases between them. The germline gives CDR1 LGHNA, CDR2 YNFKEQ. The CDR3 spells CASSQDLKGGLTDTQYF. The CDR3, as DNA: TGTGCCAGCAGCCAAGATTTGAAGGGGGGGCTGACAGATACGCAGTATTTT.

The genes are TRBV19 and TRBJ1-6; 8 bases are a match to TRBD1. Trimming cost V 6 bases and J 15 bases; bases outside gene matches: 16. The CDR3 length is 15 residues. CDR1 is LNHDA, CDR2 SQIVND, per germline (reference sequence). CDR3 loop: CASSRDRRLPQRLHF. CDR3 in DNA: TGTGCCAGTAGCCGGGACAGGAGACTACCTCAACGCCTCCACTTT. Using reference TRBV19 and TRBJ1-6 for the parts outside the CDR3, the full variable domain is DGGITQSPKYLFRKEGQNVTLSCEQNLNHDAMYWYRQDPGQGLRLIYYSQIVNDFQKGDIAEGYSVSREKKESFPLTVTSAQKNPTAFYLCASSRDRRLPQRLHFGNGTRLTVT.

This clone was observed a single time. The chain carries TRBV5-1 and TRBJ2-6; the match to TRBD1 covers 8 bases. Trimming removed 4 bases from V and 0 bases from J; junction bases left unmatched: 3. This CDR3 comprises 16 residues. Germline V CDR1 and CDR2: SGHRS, YFSETQ. The CDR3 region has the DNA TGCGCCAGCAGCCAGGGACAGGCCTCTGGGGCCAACGTCCTGACTTTC. Protein: CASSQGQASGANVLTF.

This clone was seen more than once but under ten times. The chain couples TRBV27 to TRBJ2-7, with D hard to call. Germline lookup yields CDR1 MNHEY and CDR2 SMNVEV (reference sequence). CDR3 length: 14 amino acids. Trimming removed 2 bases at V and 4 bases at J, with 12 bases between. CDR3 protein: CASSLRRSYYEQYF. The CDR3 DNA sequence: TGTGCCAGCAGTTTACGACGGAGTTATTACGAGCAGTACTTC.

There are a few counts of this clone. The genes are TRBV30 and TRBJ2-7; 9 nucleotides agree with TRBD1. Germline trimming cut 1 base from V and 0 bases from J; bases unmatched to any gene: 10. The CDR3 loop spans 17 amino acids. Per the germline V gene, CDR1 is GTSNPN and CDR2 is SVGIG (reference sequence). In DNA form, the CDR3 reads TGTGCCTGGAGTGGAACCCCGGGACAGGGAACCTCCTACGAGCAGTACTTC. Protein: CAWSGTPGQGTSYEQYF.

The chain links TRBV5-1 to TRBJ2-3; 7 bases align to TRBD2. The CDR3 extends over 17 amino acids. The trim removed 5 bases at V and 1 base at J, leaving 13 bases unmatched. The V gene's germline CDR1 is SGHRS and CDR2 YFSETQ. The CDR3 protein is CASSYGGLTAGTDTQYF. The CDR3 DNA follows: TGCGCCAGCAGTTACGGGGGACTAACGGCCGGCACAGATACGCAGTATTTT.

The chain has TRBV28 and TRBJ1-4, with D possibly matching TRBD1 (5 bases). CDR1 is MDHEN and CDR2 is SYDVKM in the germline V gene. The CDR3 sequence is 16 residues long. V lost 2 bases, J lost 2 bases, and 12 bases lay in between. This CDR3 is CASSLQQGGTNEKLFF. CDR3 DNA sequence: TGTGCCAGCAGTTTACAGCAGGGAGGGACTAATGAAAAACTGTTTTTT. The full variable domain, rest sourced from reference TRBV28 and TRBJ1-4, is DVKVTQSSRYLVKRTGEKVFLECVQDMDHENMFWYRQDPGLGLRLIYFSYDVKMKEKGDIPEGYSVSREKKERFSLILESASTNQTSMYLCASSLQQGGTNEKLFFGSGTQLSVL.

Concerning this clone: At one end the junction does not follow the germline gene, possibly because of a read error. The gene calls are TRBV7-7 and TRBJ1-1, with D unclear. CDR1 is SSHAT and CDR2 is FNYEAQ in the germline V gene (reference sequence). This CDR3 comprises 13 residues. Written as DNA, the CDR3 is TGTGCTAGCAGCGCCCAGGTGAACACTGAAGCTTTCTTT. Translated, it gives CASSAQVNTEAFF.

CDR3 DNA: TGTGCCAGCAGCGTAGCGAGCGGGGGGGCTGACACCGGGGAGCTGTTTTTT. This sequence encodes CASSVASGGADTGELFF. The gene calls are TRBV9 and TRBJ2-2; 10 bases map to TRBD2. Germline V gene lookup returns CDR1 SGDLS and CDR2 YYNGEE. Germline trimming cut 0 bases from V and 3 bases from J; bases unmatched to any gene: 5. The CDR3 has 17 residues.